This T cell receptor (beta chain) emerged from a study of beta chain features in type 1 diabetes. Broader study findings: There was a moderate but significant shortening of TCRB CDR3s in all four CD4+ subsets of Type 1 diabetes patients. The naive, central memory and Treg TCRB repertoires looked more alike in patients than they did in healthy donors.

The entirety of the isolated RNA underwent reverse transcription, so expressed TCRB transcripts were sequenced. Profiling relied on immunoSEQ multiplex PCR, and the TCRdb table lists in-frame clones only, not all of them. The repertoire consists of 150,000 to 200,000 clones, with roughly 60% occurring once and the leading ten covering around 0.08%. CD4+ naive, central memory, regulatory and stem cell-like memory subsets were isolated by sorting on CD45RO/CCR7/CD25/CD127/CD95/CD27. In the case of this clone: The antigen remains undetermined.

V shed 8 bases and J 3 bases; nucleotides not matched to a gene: 9. The CDR3 spans 15 residues. CDR1 is MDHEN and CDR2 is SYDVKM in the germline V gene. The sample comprised naive CD4+ T cells from blood. This clonotype was obtained from a young man with type 1 diabetes. The J gene is TRBJ2-1, the V gene TRBV28; TRBD1 matches 8 bases. CDR3 bases: TGTGCCAGCCATCCCCGGACAGGGATCTACAATGAGCAGTTCTTC. Amino acids: CASHPRTGIYNEQFF.